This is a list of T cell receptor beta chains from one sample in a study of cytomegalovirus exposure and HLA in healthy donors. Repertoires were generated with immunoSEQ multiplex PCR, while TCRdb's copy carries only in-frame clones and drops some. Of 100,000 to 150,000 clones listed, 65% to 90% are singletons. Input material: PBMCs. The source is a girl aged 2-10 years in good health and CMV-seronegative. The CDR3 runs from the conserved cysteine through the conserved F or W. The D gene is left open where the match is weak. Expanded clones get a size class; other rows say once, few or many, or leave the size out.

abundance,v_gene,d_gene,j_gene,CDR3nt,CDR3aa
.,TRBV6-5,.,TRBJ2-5,TGTGCCAGCAGTTTCGGGAAACCAGAGACCCAGTACTTC,CASSFGKPETQYF
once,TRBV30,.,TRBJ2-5,TGTGCCTGGAGTGTAGGTCTGACATTACAAGAGACCCAGTACTTC,CAWSVGLTLQETQYF
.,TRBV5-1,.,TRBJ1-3,TGCGCCAGCAGCCCGGGTGCCGGAAACACCATATATTTT,CASSPGAGNTIYF
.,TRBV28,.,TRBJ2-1,TGTGCCAGCAGTTACGACGCGGGGAATGAGCAGTTCTTC,CASSYDAGNEQFF
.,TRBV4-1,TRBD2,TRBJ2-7,TGCGCCAGCAGCCAAGATAGCGGGGGTGAATACGAGCAGTACTTC,CASSQDSGGEYEQYF
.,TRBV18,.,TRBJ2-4,TGTGCCAGCTCCCCCGCGGGGGCCAAAAACATTCAGTACTTC,CASSPAGAKNIQYF
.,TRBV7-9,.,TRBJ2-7,TGTGCCAGCAGCTTCGGGGGAACCTACGAGCAGTACTTC,CASSFGGTYEQYF
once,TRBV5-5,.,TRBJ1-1,TGTGCCAGCAGCCCATGGGGCAGGGCCACTGAAGCTTTCTTT,CASSPWGRATEAFF
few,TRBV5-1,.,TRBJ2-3,TGCGCCAGCAGCTTGACTATTAGCACAGATACGCAGTATTTT,CASSLTISTDTQYF
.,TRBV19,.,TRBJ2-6,TGTGCCAGTAGTTTAACTGGTGGGGCCAACGTCCTGACTTTC,CASSLTGGANVLTF
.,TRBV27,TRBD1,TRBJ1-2,TGTGCCAGCGCTGGGGGGACAGGGGGTAATCGTAACTATGGCTACACCTTC,CASAGGTGGNRNYGYTF
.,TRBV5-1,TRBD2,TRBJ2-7,TGCGCCAGCAGCTTGTGGACTAGCGGAATTAGCTCCTACGAGCAGTACTTC,CASSLWTSGISSYEQYF
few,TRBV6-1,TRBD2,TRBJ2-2,TGTGCCAGCAGTGGGGGACTAGCGGGAGCAACCGGGGAGCTGTTTTTT,CASSGGLAGATGELFF
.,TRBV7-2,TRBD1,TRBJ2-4,TGTGCCAGCAGCCCACAGGGGGCCAAAAACATTCAGTACTTC,CASSPQGAKNIQYF
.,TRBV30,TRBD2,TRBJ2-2,TGTGCCTGGAGCGGGTTAGCGGGAGCGGGAACCGGGGAGCTGTTTTTT,CAWSGLAGAGTGELFF
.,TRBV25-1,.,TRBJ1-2,TGTGCCAGCCGCCAGGGGAGCTATGGCTACACCTTC,CASRQGSYGYTF
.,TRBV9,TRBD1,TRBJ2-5,TGTGCCAGCAGCGGGACACAGGGGGTGACTGGAGAGACCCAGTACTTC,CASSGTQGVTGETQYF
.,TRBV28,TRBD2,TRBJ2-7,TGTGCCAGCAGTTATTTACTAGCGGGGACAAACGAACGGGACTACGAGCAGTACTTC,CASSYLLAGTNERDYEQYF
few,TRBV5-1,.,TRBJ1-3,TGCGCCAGCAGCTTGGCTGGCCCGGGGAGTGGAAACACCATATATTTT,CASSLAGPGSGNTIYF
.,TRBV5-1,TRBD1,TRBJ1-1,TGCGCCAGCAGCTCGGGACAGTCCACTGAAGCTTTCTTT,CASSSGQSTEAFF
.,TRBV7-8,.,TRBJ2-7,TGTGCCAGCAGCTTAGAATACGGACGGGGGACCTACGAGCAGTACTTC,CASSLEYGRGTYEQYF
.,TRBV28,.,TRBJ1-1,TGTGCCAGCAGTTTCAGGCACGGAATGAACACTGAAGCTTTCTTT,CASSFRHGMNTEAFF
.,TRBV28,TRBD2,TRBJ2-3,TGTGCCAGCAGTTTGTGGGGGACTAGCGGTAGCACAGATACGCAGTATTTT,CASSLWGTSGSTDTQYF
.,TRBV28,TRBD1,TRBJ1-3,TGTGCCAGCAGTCCCGGGACAGCTGGAAACACCATATATTTT,CASSPGTAGNTIYF
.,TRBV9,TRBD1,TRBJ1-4,TGTGCCAGCAGCGTAACCGGGACAGGGGACGAAAAACTGTTTTTT,CASSVTGTGDEKLFF
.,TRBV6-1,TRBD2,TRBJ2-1,TGTGCCAGCAGTGTTTTCGGACTAGCGGGGGCGGATGAGCAGTTCTTC,CASSVFGLAGADEQFF
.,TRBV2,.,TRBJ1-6,TGTGCCAGCATTCAGGAAGTTCGTTCACCCCTCCACTTT,CASIQEVRSPLHF
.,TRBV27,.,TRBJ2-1,TGTGCCAGCAGTTTACCGTTAAACAATGAGCAGTTCTTC,CASSLPLNNEQFF
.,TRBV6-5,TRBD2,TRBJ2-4,TGTGCCAGCAGCCCCGGAGCGGGACTAAACATTCAGTACTTC,CASSPGAGLNIQYF
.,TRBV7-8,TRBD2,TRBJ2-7,TGTGCCAGCAGCTCAGATAGCGGGCTCTACGAGCAGTACTTC,CASSSDSGLYEQYF
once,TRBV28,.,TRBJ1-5,TGTGCCAGCAGTTCCGGGGGACGGTCTAGCAATCAGCCCCAGCATTTT,CASSSGGRSSNQPQHF
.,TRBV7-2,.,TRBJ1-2,TGTGCCAGCAGCGGGTTAGGGGGCTATGGCTACACCTTC,CASSGLGGYGYTF
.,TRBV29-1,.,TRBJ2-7,TGCAGCGCCCGAAGTAGAGCCTACGAGCAGTACTTC,CSARSRAYEQYF
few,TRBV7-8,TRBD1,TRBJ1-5,TGTGCCAGGGACAGGGAACAGCCCCAGCATTTT,CARDREQPQHF
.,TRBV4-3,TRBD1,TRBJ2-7,TGCGCCAGCAGCCAAGGAACCGGGACAGGGGGCGACGAGCAGTACTTC,CASSQGTGTGGDEQYF
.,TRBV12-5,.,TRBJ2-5,TGTGCTAGTGGTTTCGGACAGCCACAAGAGACCCAGTACTTC,CASGFGQPQETQYF
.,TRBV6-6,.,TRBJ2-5,TGTGCCAGCAGGGCAGGGGGGCAAGAGACCCAGTACTTC,CASRAGGQETQYF
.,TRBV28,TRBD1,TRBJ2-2,TGTGCCATCCAGGGGGCCGGGGAGCTGTTTTTT,CAIQGAGELFF
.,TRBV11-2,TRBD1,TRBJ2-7,TGTGCCAGCAGCTTAGCGGGACAGCTCTACGAGCAGTACTTC,CASSLAGQLYEQYF
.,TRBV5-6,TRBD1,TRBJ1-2,TGTGCCAGCAGCACCGGGACAGGGCTGAACGGCTATGGCTACACCTTC,CASSTGTGLNGYGYTF
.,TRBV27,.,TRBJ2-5,TGTGCCAGCAGTCTAAACCCGACAGGCTTCCAAGAGACCCAGTACTTC,CASSLNPTGFQETQYF
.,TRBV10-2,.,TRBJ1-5,TGCGCCAGCAGTTTAGGGGTAATTGGCAATCAGCCCCAGCATTTT,CASSLGVIGNQPQHF
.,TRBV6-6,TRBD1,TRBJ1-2,TGTGCCAGCAGTTACTCCTCAGGGGGTGGCTACACCTTC,CASSYSSGGGYTF
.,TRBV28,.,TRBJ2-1,TGTGCCAGCAGGTCAGCGGGCCAAAGCTCCTACAATGAGCAGTTCTTC,CASRSAGQSSYNEQFF
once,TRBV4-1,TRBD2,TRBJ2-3,TGCGCCAGCAGTCTGACTAGCGGGGTTAGCACAGATACGCAGTATTTT,CASSLTSGVSTDTQYF
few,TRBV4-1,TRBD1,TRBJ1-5,TGCGCCAGCAGCCCTGGGACAGGGGGCTATCAGCCCCAGCATTTT,CASSPGTGGYQPQHF
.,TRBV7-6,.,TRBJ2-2,TGTGCCAGCAGCTTGAGTACGGCAGGGGACACCGGGGAGCTGTTTTTT,CASSLSTAGDTGELFF
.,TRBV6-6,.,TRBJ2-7,TGTGCCAGCAGTACCGACTTAGCGGATGCCTACGAGCAGTACTTC,CASSTDLADAYEQYF
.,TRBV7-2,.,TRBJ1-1,TGTGCCAGCAGCCAGGGATTGCTGAACACTGAAGCTTTCTTT,CASSQGLLNTEAFF
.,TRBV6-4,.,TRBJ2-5,TGTGCCAGCAGTGCACGACGAGGGGAGACCCAGTACTTC,CASSARRGETQYF
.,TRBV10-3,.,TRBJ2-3,TGTGCCATCAGTGAGTCACGGGAGGGGGCAATAGATACGCAGTATTTT,CAISESREGAIDTQYF
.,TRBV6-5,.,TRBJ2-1,TGTGCCAGCAGTTACAGGGCGGGTGAGCAGTTCTTC,CASSYRAGEQFF
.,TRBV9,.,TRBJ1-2,TGTGCCAGCAGCGTAGGCAGGGGCTTTAACTATGGCTACACCTTC,CASSVGRGFNYGYTF
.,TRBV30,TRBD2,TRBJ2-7,TGTGCCTGGAGAACCTCCGGACTAGCGGTTATCCAGAGCTCCTACGAGCAGTACTTC,CAWRTSGLAVIQSSYEQYF
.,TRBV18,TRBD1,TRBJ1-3,TGTGCCAGCTCACCACGGGACAGGGCTTCTGGAAACACCATATATTTT,CASSPRDRASGNTIYF